One and the same sample provided the 27 T cell receptor beta chains below, sequenced in a study of OX40 agonist ivuxolimab in advanced cancers. The data were produced by immunoSEQ multiplex PCR, yet TCRdb's version contains in-frame clones alone and is incomplete. This table has about 21,000 clones, approximately 87% appearing once. Sequencing used CD4+ or CD8+ T cells sorted from blood, obtained in a trial of the OX40 agonist ivuxolimab. Receptor source: an adult with an advanced solid tumor such as melanoma, head and neck, liver or kidney cancer.

The chain joins TRBV9 to TRBJ2-1; D possibly corresponds to TRBD1 (5 bases). This CDR3 is built from 14 residues. Trimming shortened V by 2 bases and J by 8 bases, and 14 bases separated the two germline ends. From germline, CDR1 is SGDLS and CDR2 YYNGEE. CDR3: CASSVPPGFHEQFF. The DNA of the CDR3 is TGTGCCAGCAGCGTCCCTCCAGGGTTCCATGAGCAGTTCTTC.

The chain uses TRBV6-1 and TRBJ2-7; 8 nucleotides agree with TRBD1. The germline V gene has CDR1 MNHNS and CDR2 SASEGT. This CDR3 is built from 14 residues. V dropped 6 bases and J dropped 4; count of bases not matched to a gene: 8. The CDR3 loop is CASSPDREGYEQYF. CDR3 bases: TGTGCCAGCAGCCCGGACAGGGAAGGGTACGAGCAGTACTTC.

The rearrangement links TRBV5-1 to TRBJ1-1; no firm D call. Germline CDR1 SGHRS, CDR2 YFSETQ. CDR3 size: 13 residues. V was trimmed by 4 bases and J by 4 bases, leaving 11 bases between them. The CDR3 loop is CASSLREFTEAFF. CDR3 DNA sequence: TGCGCCAGCAGCCTTCGGGAATTCACTGAAGCTTTCTTT.

This clone was counted only a few times. V usage is TRBV7-6 and J usage is TRBJ2-3; 11 nucleotides line up with TRBD2. With 3 bases clipped from V and 5 bases from J, the junction kept 1 base outside the gene matches. The CDR3 runs to 14 residues. CDR1 is SGHVS and CDR2 is FNYEAQ in the germline V gene. Written as DNA, the CDR3 is TGTGCCAGCAGCTTTAGCGGGGGGGGAGATACGCAGTATTTT. It yields the protein CASSFSGGGDTQYF.

V and J are TRBV13 and TRBJ2-3, with TRBD2 matching over 10 bases. J gave up 1 base and V 3 bases, and 4 bases lay outside the gene matches. Germline V gene lookup returns CDR1 PRHDT and CDR2 FYEKMQ (reference sequence). This CDR3 contains 16 residues. The chain's CDR3 is CASSFPLAGGTDTQYF. The CDR3 coding sequence is TGTGCCAGCAGCTTTCCCCTAGCGGGGGGCACAGATACGCAGTATTTT.

This sequence joins TRBV20-1 and TRBJ2-5; D remains ambiguous. CDR1 and CDR2 from the germline V gene are DFQATT and SNEGSKA (reference sequence). The CDR3 has 10 residues. V dropped 0 bases and J dropped 4 bases, with 0 bases sitting between them. CDR3 in DNA: TGCAGTGCTAGAGAAGAGACCCAGTACTTC. Translating gives CSAREETQYF.

The rearrangement links TRBV6-1 to TRBJ1-2; no definite D call. The CDR3 runs 14 residues. CDR1 and CDR2 from the germline V gene are MNHNS and SASEGT. V lost 8 bases and J lost 5, with 18 bases in between. The CDR3 spells CASYTLISRYGYTF. CDR3 sequence (DNA): TGTGCCAGCTACACCCTAATTTCTCGTTATGGCTACACCTTC.

The rearrangement joins TRBV7-6 to TRBJ2-2, with D perhaps matching TRBD1 (6 bases). The CDR3 totals 15 residues. CDR1 SGHVS and CDR2 FNYEAQ come from the germline V gene. V lost 8 bases, J lost 2 bases, and 15 bases lay in between. This CDR3 is CASRDRTKNTGELFF. For the CDR3, the DNA is TGTGCCAGCCGCGACAGGACGAAAAACACCGGGGAGCTGTTTTTT.

This chain links TRBV6-6 with TRBJ1-1, with D perhaps matching TRBD1 (5 bases). The CDR3 consists of 14 residues. V lost 0 bases to trimming and J lost 3 bases, with 8 bases between them. Germline assignment: CDR1 MNHNY and CDR2 SVGAGI (reference sequence). DNA of the CDR3: TGTGCCAGCAGTTACTCGGGGCAGTACACTGAAGCTTTCTTT. This codes for CASSYSGQYTEAFF.

The chain carries TRBV18 and TRBJ2-5, with D perhaps matching TRBD1 (6 bases). V lost 1 base and J lost 3, with 9 bases in between. The CDR3 loop spans 14 amino acids. The germline V gene has CDR1 KGHSH and CDR2 LQKENI. CDR3 sequence (DNA): TGTGCCAGCTCACCACTTGCAGGGGAAGAGACCCAGTACTTC. The encoded protein is CASSPLAGEETQYF.

The rearrangement links TRBV19 to TRBJ2-1; 11 bases line up with TRBD1. CDR1 LNHDA and CDR2 SQIVND come from the germline V gene (reference sequence). Germline trimming cut 5 bases from V and 7 bases from J; bases unmatched to any gene: 10. The CDR3 has 16 amino acids. The CDR3 DNA reads as TGTGCCAGTAGTCCCTTCAGAGGACAGGGGGCAAATGAGCAGTTCTTC. Translating gives CASSPFRGQGANEQFF. The full variable domain, completed using reference TRBV19 and TRBJ2-1, is DGGITQSPKYLFRKEGQNVTLSCEQNLNHDAMYWYRQDPGQGLRLIYYSQIVNDFQKGDIAEGYSVSREKKESFPLTVTSAQKNPTAFYLCASSPFRGQGANEQFFGPGTRLTVL.

The chain links TRBV5-1 to TRBJ1-2, with 10 bases fitting TRBD1. J lost 6 bases, V lost 0 bases, and 2 bases had no gene match. The CDR3 is made up of 14 amino acids. Germline-derived CDR1 and CDR2 are SGHRS and YFSETQ. The CDR3 loop is CASSLAGTGDGYTF. Written as DNA, the CDR3 is TGCGCCAGCAGCTTGGCGGGGACAGGGGATGGCTACACCTTC.

The CDR3 loop reads CSVRVGGLDYEQYF. DNA of the CDR3: TGCAGCGTGAGGGTAGGGGGGCTCGATTACGAGCAGTACTTC. The chain combines TRBV29-1 with TRBJ2-7; D possibly uses TRBD1 or TRBD2 (6 bases each). V shed 6 bases and J shed 4 bases, with 19 bases lying between them. CDR1 SQVTM and CDR2 ANQGSEA come from the germline V gene. The CDR3 consists of 14 residues.

In this sample, this clone turned up once. This chain connects TRBV4-2 to TRBJ2-2; D is undetermined. CDR3 length equals 13 residues. Germline V gives CDR1 LGHNA, CDR2 YNFKEQ. Trimming shortened V by 4 bases and J by 4 bases, and 7 bases separated the two germline ends. CDR3 DNA: TGTGCCAGCAGCCCGTTCGGCACCGGGGAGCTGTTTTTT. Encoded protein: CASSPFGTGELFF.

This clone was observed a few times. The CDR3 DNA reads TGTGCCACCAGGGCCGACAGGGTGAGCAATCAGCCCCAGCATTTT. As protein: CATRADRVSNQPQHF. This chain joins TRBV19 and TRBJ1-5; TRBD1 matches 7 bases. Unmatched junction bases numbered 10, after V lost 10 bases and J lost 1 base. The germline V gene encodes CDR1 LNHDA and CDR2 SQIVND (reference sequence). The CDR3 is made up of 15 amino acids.

The chain is built from TRBV6-1 and TRBJ2-1; the D gene is possibly TRBD1 (6 bases). This CDR3 has 16 amino acids. Germline V CDR1 and CDR2: MNHNS, SASEGT. V lost 2 bases and J lost 6, with 17 bases in between. CDR3 DNA sequence: TGTGCCAGCAGTGAATTCGACAGGCGATTGGGCAATGAGCAGTTCTTC. Translation gives CASSEFDRRLGNEQFF.

The rearrangement links TRBV7-9 to TRBJ1-1; TRBD1 matches at 10 bases. CDR3 length: 14 amino acids. Germline CDR1 and CDR2: SEHNR and FQNEAQ (reference sequence). Trimming removed 7 bases from V and 4 bases from J; junction bases left unmatched: 6. The CDR3 DNA is TGTGCCAGCACCTGGACAGGGGGATCCACTGAAGCTTTCTTT. Protein product: CASTWTGGSTEAFF.

As DNA, the CDR3 is TGTGCCAGCAGCCCCTATGGCGAGGTAAATGAAAAACTGTTTTTT. Protein: CASSPYGEVNEKLFF. The rearrangement joins TRBV7-9 to TRBJ1-4; D not resolved. CDR1 SEHNR and CDR2 FQNEAQ come from the germline V gene (reference sequence). CDR3 size: 15 residues. Trimming shortened V by 5 bases and J by 5 bases, and 15 bases separated the two germline ends.

The chain links TRBV7-2 to TRBJ2-7; D is possibly TRBD1 or TRBD2 (5 bases each). CDR1 SGHTA and CDR2 FQGNSA come from the germline V gene. The CDR3 loop spans 14 amino acids. Deletions cut 2 bases from V and 2 bases from J, with 10 bases between. Here the CDR3 reads CASSLMGTTYEQYF. As DNA, the CDR3 is TGTGCCAGCAGCTTAATGGGGACCACCTACGAGCAGTACTTC.

The chain employs TRBV6-5 and TRBJ2-7, with D unresolved. Germline values: CDR1 MNHEY, CDR2 SVGAGI. CDR3 length equals 15 residues. Trimming took 7 bases from V and 2 from J, leaving 18 bases between them. DNA for the CDR3: TGTGCCAGCACTTGTATACAGACCAGTACCTACGAGCAGTACTTC. It yields the protein CASTCIQTSTYEQYF.

The rearrangement joins TRBV7-8 to TRBJ1-4, with 10 bases that match TRBD1. Germline V gene lookup returns CDR1 SGHVS and CDR2 FQNEAQ. Germline trimming cut 6 bases from V and 7 bases from J; bases unmatched to any gene: 5. The CDR3 contains 14 residues. The CDR3 here is CASREGTGVEKLFF. The DNA for the CDR3 is TGTGCCAGCAGGGAAGGGACAGGGGTTGAAAAACTGTTTTTT.

This clone was seen once. CDR3 sequence reads: CASSYGQGYLNEQFF. The CDR3 region has the DNA TGTGCCAGCAGTTATGGACAGGGGTATCTCAATGAGCAGTTCTTC. The V and J genes are TRBV6-5 and TRBJ2-1; 9 positions agree with TRBD1. This CDR3 has 15 residues. With V trimmed by 3 bases and J by 6 bases, 6 bases remained unmatched. CDR1 and CDR2 (germline): MNHEY, SVGAGI.

This sequence joins TRBV29-1 and TRBJ2-7; D gene uncertain. The CDR3 contains 11 residues. Trimming stripped 6 bases from V and 4 bases from J, with 10 bases between. Germline V lookup: CDR1 SQVTM, CDR2 ANQGSEA. CDR3 nucleotides: TGCAGCGTCGAAACCGAGTACGAGCAGTACTTC. Its translation is CSVETEYEQYF.

V gene TRBV4-1 combines with J gene TRBJ2-3; a possible D gene is TRBD1 (6 bases). There are 16 residues in the CDR3. Trimming took off 0 bases at V and 6 bases at J, with 16 bases between the two ends. Germline CDR1 and CDR2: MGHRA and YSYEKL. This CDR3 is CASSQDLGVGADTQYF. The CDR3 DNA reads TGCGCCAGCAGCCAAGATCTTGGGGTGGGGGCGGATACGCAGTATTTT.

V and J are TRBV5-4 and TRBJ2-3, with 15 bases aligning to TRBD2. CDR1 is SGHNT, CDR2 YYREEE, per germline (reference sequence). The J segment lost 2 bases and the V segment lost 4 bases, leaving 8 bases of the junction unmatched. The CDR3 has 18 residues. The CDR3 coding sequence is TGTGCCAGCAGCGACCCCGGGACTAGCGGGGGGCACACAGATACGCAGTATTTT. Protein product: CASSDPGTSGGHTDTQYF.

V gene TRBV27 combines with J gene TRBJ2-7; D could derive from TRBD1 or TRBD2 (6 bases each). In germline, CDR1 is MNHEY, CDR2 SMNVEV (reference sequence). With 0 bases removed from V and 2 bases from J, the gap between germline ends came to 11 bases. The CDR3 loop spans 15 amino acids. CDR3 nucleotides: TGTGCCAGCAGTTTATCCGGGGGCATCACCTACGAGCAGTACTTC. It is translated as CASSLSGGITYEQYF.

Only one count was recorded for this clone. The genes are TRBV28 and TRBJ1-1, with D perhaps TRBD1 (6 bases). Trimming removed 6 bases from V and 1 base from J, with 9 bases in between. The CDR3 sequence is 13 residues long. CDR1 and CDR2 (germline): MDHEN, SYDVKM. The CDR3 DNA sequence: TGTGCCAGCAGACAGACAGGGAACACTGAAGCTTTCTTT. It is translated as CASRQTGNTEAFF. Variable domain in full (rest from reference TRBV28 and TRBJ1-1): DVKVTQSSRYLVKRTGEKVFLECVQDMDHENMFWYRQDPGLGLRLIYFSYDVKMKEKGDIPEGYSVSREKKERFSLILESASTNQTSMYLCASRQTGNTEAFFGQGTRLTVV.